The clone carrying this T cell receptor beta chain was seen just once. Its antigen remains unidentified. These data come from a study of tumor and adjacent non-tumor tissue in lung cancer. Study conclusions and caveats: Higher tumor TCR diversity was associated with shorter survival. Compared with tumor, normal lung showed significantly lower TCR diversity.

This sample's RNA came from whole unsorted tissue. This non-tumor lung sample came from over 3 cm beyond the tumor edge. Newly diagnosed lung cancer patients had thoracic surgery in China, August–late 2014, without prior chemotherapy. The CDR3 covers 11 residues. CDR1 is SNHLY, CDR2 FYNNEI, per germline. Trimming took 2 bases from V and 4 from J, leaving 3 bases between them. Three rounds of nested PCR, following a modified ARM-PCR protocol, produced the TCRbeta library. TCRdb analysed the multiplex PCR reads with MiXCR anew, one entry per CDR3 protein. Of 60,000 to 70,000 distinct CDR3 sequences in the sample, roughly three quarters were seen once.

The chain employs TRBV2 and TRBJ2-7; no reliable D call. The material sequenced was distant non-tumor lung tissue. This clonotype was sampled from a man aged 55 to 70 with non-small cell lung cancer. CDR3 coding DNA: TGTGCCAGCAGTGAACTATACGAGCAGTACTTC. This translates into CASSELYEQYF.